The 7 T cell receptor beta chains below come from one sample, sequenced in a study of cytomegalovirus exposure and HLA in healthy donors. The PCR made use of 60 Vbeta and 13 Jbeta primers. Profiled with immunoSEQ multiplex PCR; TCRdb holds only in-frame clones, not every one. The sample contains about 160,000 clones, roughly 80% of which appear only once. The sequenced material came from PBMCs. Receptor source: a woman aged 25 to 45 in good health and CMV-seronegative.

This chain joins TRBV5-1 and TRBJ2-2; 7 bases are shared with TRBD2. The length of the CDR3 is 13 residues. Germline CDR1 and CDR2: SGHRS and YFSETQ. J lost 5 bases, V lost 5 bases, and 3 bases had no gene match. The CDR3 DNA sequence: TGCGCCAGCAGGAGGGAGGGAACCGGGGAGCTGTTTTTT. Its protein is CASRREGTGELFF.

V is TRBV7-9 and J is TRBJ1-5; 7 bases line up with TRBD1. Germline lookup yields CDR1 SEHNR and CDR2 FQNEAQ (reference sequence). This CDR3 has 14 amino acids. Unmatched junction bases numbered 3, after V lost 3 bases and J lost 4 bases. CDR3 protein: CASSFGGQNQPQHF. The CDR3 DNA follows: TGTGCCAGCAGCTTTGGGGGACAGAATCAGCCCCAGCATTTT.

The gene calls are TRBV5-1 and TRBJ1-1; D is unclear. V was cut by 0 bases and J by 3 bases, with 6 bases left in between. Germline V gives CDR1 SGHRS, CDR2 YFSETQ. This CDR3 region has 13 residues. Here the CDR3 DNA reads TGCGCCAGCAGCTTGGACGGGGACACTGAAGCTTTCTTT. Its protein is CASSLDGDTEAFF.

This chain links TRBV29-1 with TRBJ2-7, with D possibly being TRBD2 (6 bases). There are 13 residues in the CDR3. Trimming pared 3 bases from V and 7 bases from J, leaving 16 bases between. CDR1 and CDR2 from the germline V gene are SQVTM and ANQGSEA. CDR3 loop: CSVEDYPSREQYF. The CDR3 DNA reads as TGCAGCGTTGAGGACTACCCCTCGAGGGAGCAGTACTTC.

The V and J genes are TRBV11-2 and TRBJ1-3, with D perhaps matching TRBD1 (6 bases). Germline V CDR1 and CDR2: SGHAT, FQNNGV. CDR3 size: 16 residues. Trimming pared 5 bases from V and 2 bases from J, leaving 16 bases between. CDR3 bases: TGTGCCAGCAGCACTCCTACGGGGGGGCCTGGAAACACCATATATTTT. Translation gives CASSTPTGGPGNTIYF.

The chain carries TRBV12-5 and TRBJ2-3, with 9 bases aligning to TRBD2. After removal of 6 bases from V and 2 bases from J, the junction contained 3 bases not matched to a gene. The V gene's germline CDR1 is LGHNT and CDR2 FRNRAP. The CDR3 totals 14 residues. The CDR3 bases are TGTGCTAGTGGCCGCGGGGGGGCCACAGATACGCAGTATTTT. This encodes CASGRGGATDTQYF.

This clone was seen just once. V usage is TRBV5-4 and J usage is TRBJ2-1; 12 nucleotides agree with TRBD2. Trimming at V came to 3 bases and at J to 5 bases, leaving 3 bases not matched to a gene. The CDR3 contains 15 residues. Germline lookup yields CDR1 SGHNT and CDR2 YYREEE (reference sequence). The CDR3 loop reads CASSSRTSGDNEQFF. CDR3 nucleotide sequence: TGTGCCAGCAGCTCCCGGACTAGCGGGGACAATGAGCAGTTCTTC.